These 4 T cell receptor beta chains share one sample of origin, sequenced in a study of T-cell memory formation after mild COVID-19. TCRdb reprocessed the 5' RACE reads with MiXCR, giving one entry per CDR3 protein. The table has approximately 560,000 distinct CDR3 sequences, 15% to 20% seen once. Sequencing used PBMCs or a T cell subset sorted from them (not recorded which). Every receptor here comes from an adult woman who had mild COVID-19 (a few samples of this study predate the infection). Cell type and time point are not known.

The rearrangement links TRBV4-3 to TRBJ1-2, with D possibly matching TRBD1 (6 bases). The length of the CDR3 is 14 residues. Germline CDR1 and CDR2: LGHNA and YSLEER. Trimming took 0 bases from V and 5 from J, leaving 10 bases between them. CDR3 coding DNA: TGCGCCAGCAGCCAAGAGGACAGCAGATATGGCTACACCTTC. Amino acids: CASSQEDSRYGYTF.

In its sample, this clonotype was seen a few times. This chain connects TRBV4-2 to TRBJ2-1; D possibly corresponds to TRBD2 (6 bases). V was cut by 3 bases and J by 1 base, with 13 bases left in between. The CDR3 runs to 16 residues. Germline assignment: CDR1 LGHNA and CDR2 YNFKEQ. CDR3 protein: CASSQAGWDSYNEQFF. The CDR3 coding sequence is TGTGCCAGCAGCCAGGCGGGGTGGGATTCCTACAATGAGCAGTTCTTC.

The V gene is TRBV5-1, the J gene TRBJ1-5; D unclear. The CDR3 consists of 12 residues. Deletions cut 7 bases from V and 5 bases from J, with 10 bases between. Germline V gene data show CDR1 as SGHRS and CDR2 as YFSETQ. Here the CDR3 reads CASAVTDQPQHF. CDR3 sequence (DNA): TGCGCCAGCGCCGTTACAGATCAGCCCCAGCATTTT.

Written as DNA, the CDR3 is TGTGCCAGCAGCCGAAAGGGGACAGGGGACATTAATGAAAAACTGTTTTTT. As protein: CASSRKGTGDINEKLFF. V usage is TRBV5-4 and J usage is TRBJ1-4; 10 nucleotides agree with TRBD1. Losses at the gene ends were 4 bases for V and 4 bases for J; bases not matched to a gene: 10. The CDR3 covers 17 residues. CDR1 and CDR2 from the germline V gene are SGHNT and YYREEE (reference sequence).